Each of the 15 T cell receptor beta chains below was sequenced from the same sample in a study of type 1 regulatory T cells. Antigens for these TCRs are unknown. TCRdb called the reads again in MiXCR, with one record for every CDR3 protein. Of about 62,000 distinct CDR3 sequences in the sample, roughly 60% are singletons; the top ten hold about 1.7%. Sequenced material: cultured non-Tr1 T cells, either the whole culture or a sorted T cell fraction (not recorded which). The receptors derive from a human donor in good health.

The table lists this clonotype with many counts. The chain carries TRBV27 and TRBJ2-2; no firm D call. Germline V gene sequence: CDR1 MNHEY, CDR2 SMNVEV (reference sequence). V lost 3 bases and J 7 bases, leaving 9 bases between the germline ends. The CDR3 is made up of 13 amino acids. Here the CDR3 DNA reads TGTGCCAGCAGTTTCAAGGGTGGCGGGGAGCTGTTTTTT. Translation: CASSFKGGGELFF.

The rearrangement uses TRBV20-1 and TRBJ2-1, with 8 bases matching TRBD2. The germline V gene has CDR1 DFQATT and CDR2 SNEGSKA (reference sequence). With 1 base clipped from V and 8 bases from J, the junction kept 10 bases outside the gene matches. The CDR3 length is 15 residues. CDR3 amino acids: CSARAGLAGRDEQFF. The DNA of the CDR3 is TGCAGTGCTAGAGCAGGTCTAGCGGGCCGCGATGAGCAGTTCTTC.

CDR3 coding DNA: TGCGCCAGCAGCTCCCGGGAGGGCTCCTACGAGCAGTACTTC. Translated: CASSSREGSYEQYF. This rearrangement joins TRBV5-1 to TRBJ2-7; 8 bases are shared with TRBD2. This CDR3 is built from 14 residues. The V segment lost 3 bases and the J segment 0 bases; nucleotides outside the gene matches: 2. The germline gives CDR1 SGHRS, CDR2 YFSETQ.

This chain uses TRBV20-1 with TRBJ2-5; 14 bases map to TRBD2. Germline assignment: CDR1 DFQATT and CDR2 SNEGSKA (reference sequence). The CDR3 runs to 15 residues. The trim removed 6 bases at V and 1 base at J, leaving 4 bases unmatched. CDR3 in DNA: TGCAGTGCGCCCGGGACTAGCGGGGGCCAAGAGACCCAGTACTTC. It codes for CSAPGTSGGQETQYF.

This clonotype counts as medium-sized (0.01 to 0.1%). This chain joins TRBV9 and TRBJ2-1; 10 bases map to TRBD1. The CDR3 runs 15 residues. With V trimmed by 3 bases and J by 9 bases, 9 bases remained unmatched. The V gene's germline CDR1 is SGDLS and CDR2 YYNGEE. Here the CDR3 DNA reads TGTGCCAGCAGCGCCACGGGACAGGGGAGCACTGAGCAGTTCTTC. Translating it yields CASSATGQGSTEQFF. Together with reference TRBV9 and TRBJ2-1, the CDR3 gives the full variable domain: DSGVTQTPKHLITATGQRVTLRCSPRSGDLSVYWYQQSLDQGLQFLIQYYNGEERAKGNILERFSAQQFPDLHSELNLSSLELGDSALYFCASSATGQGSTEQFFGPGTRLTVL.

On this clonotype itself: The junction differs from germline at one of its ends, possibly a read error. CDR3 in DNA: TGTGCCTGGAGTGTATCCCACCGGGAGATCCAGTACTTC. Its translation is CAWSVSHREIQYF. The V call is TRBV30, the J call TRBJ2-5; D is possibly TRBD2 (6 bases). Germline V CDR1 and CDR2: GTSNPN, SVGIG (reference sequence). The CDR3 contains 13 residues.

V usage is TRBV7-2 and J usage is TRBJ1-6; no clear D gene. The V and J ends lost 2 bases and 8 bases respectively, with 7 bases between them. The CDR3 totals 13 residues. Looked up from germline, CDR1 is SGHTA and CDR2 is FQGNSA. CDR3 in DNA: TGTGCCAGCAGCTTAAAGAGGGATTCACCCCTCCACTTT. Translation gives CASSLKRDSPLHF.

This sequence joins TRBV27 and TRBJ1-5, with D possibly TRBD1 on 5 matching bases. V was cut by 5 bases and J by 1 base, with 12 bases left in between. This CDR3 is 15 amino acids long. Germline values: CDR1 MNHEY, CDR2 SMNVEV (reference sequence). The DNA of the CDR3 is TGTGCCAGCAGTGCATCGTCAGGGAGCAATCAGCCCCAGCATTTT. This gives the protein CASSASSGSNQPQHF.

Relative to its sample, this clonotype is medium-sized. V is TRBV6-6 and J is TRBJ2-1, with 14 bases that match TRBD2. Looked up from germline, CDR1 is MNHNY and CDR2 is SVGAGI (reference sequence). This CDR3 spans 17 amino acids. Losses at the gene ends were 0 bases for V and 4 bases for J; bases not matched to a gene: 2. The CDR3 region has the DNA TGTGCCAGCAGTTACTCGGGACTAGCGGGAGCTTACAATGAGCAGTTCTTC. It translates to CASSYSGLAGAYNEQFF.

This clonotype showed up many times. The CDR3 protein is CASSQGRDQPQHF. In DNA, the CDR3 is TGTGCCAGCAGCCAAGGACGGGATCAGCCCCAGCATTTT. The genes are TRBV3-1 and TRBJ1-5; D gene ambiguous. This CDR3 comprises 13 residues. V was cut by 1 base and J by 5 bases, with 6 bases left in between. Germline values: CDR1 LGHDT, CDR2 YNNKEL (reference sequence). Looking up the rest from reference TRBV3-1 and TRBJ1-5 gives the full variable domain: DTAVSQTPKYLVTQMGNDKSIKCEQNLGHDTMYWYKQDSKKFLKIMFSYNNKELIINETVPNRFSPKSPDKAHLNLHINSLELGDSAVYFCASSQGRDQPQHFGDGTRLSIL.

This clonotype showed up just a few times. The J gene is TRBJ2-7, the V gene TRBV28, with 10 bases matching TRBD2. J lost 5 bases, V lost 2 bases, and 3 bases had no gene match. The CDR3 runs to 14 residues. From germline, CDR1 is MDHEN and CDR2 SYDVKM. The CDR3 DNA is TGTGCCAGCAGTTTACTAGCGGGAGTTCACGAGCAGTACTTC. This codes for CASSLLAGVHEQYF.

Sample share makes this clonotype medium-sized. The chain recombines TRBV5-1 with TRBJ2-1, with 9 bases matching TRBD1. The V gene end was trimmed by 3 bases and the J gene end by 9 bases; junction bases not matched to a gene: 10. Germline V gene sequence: CDR1 SGHRS, CDR2 YFSETQ. This CDR3 is built from 15 residues. The CDR3 DNA follows: TGCGCCAGCAGCTGGGACGGACAGGGGAGGATTGAGCAGTTCTTC. Amino acids: CASSWDGQGRIEQFF. The whole variable domain, remainder taken from reference TRBV5-1 and TRBJ2-1, is KAGVTQTPRYLIKTRGQQVTLSCSPISGHRSVSWYQQTPGQGLQFLFEYFSETQRNKGNFPGRFSGRQFSNSRSEMNVSTLELGDSALYLCASSWDGQGRIEQFFGPGTRLTVL.

The sample holds a few counts of this clonotype. The chain combines TRBV7-9 with TRBJ2-1, with a tentative D call TRBD2 (5 bases). Germline V CDR1 and CDR2: SEHNR, FQNEAQ (reference sequence). Trimming took off 7 bases at V and 5 bases at J, with 21 bases between the two ends. There are 16 residues in the CDR3. This CDR3 is CASTLPSGSVNNEQFF. CDR3 DNA: TGTGCCAGCACCTTGCCGAGCGGAAGTGTAAACAATGAGCAGTTCTTC.

The V gene is TRBV4-3, the J gene TRBJ1-4; TRBD1 matches at 7 bases. The CDR3 contains 15 residues. The trim removed 2 bases at V and 8 bases at J, leaving 8 bases unmatched. Germline V lookup: CDR1 LGHNA, CDR2 YSLEER. The CDR3 bases are TGCGCCAGCAGCCAAACAGGGGTACGCGGGGAAAAACTGTTTTTT. Translated: CASSQTGVRGEKLFF.

The chain uses TRBV12-3 or TRBV12-4 and TRBJ1-1; tentatively, D is TRBD1 (6 bases). Trimming cost V 2 bases and J 3 bases, with 10 bases left between them. The CDR3 sequence is 14 residues long. The CDR3 reads CASSLRGGDTEAFF. CDR3 DNA sequence: TGTGCCAGCAGTTTACGAGGGGGGGACACTGAAGCTTTCTTT.